This T cell receptor (beta chain) was sequenced for a study of T cells in Graves' hyperthyroidism and ophthalmopathy. This clonotype was found many times. Its antigen is unknown. Researchers amplified the TCR beta CDR3 regions from RNA transcripts. TCR CDR3 regions were first amplified by RT-PCR with HTBI primers. TCRdb passed the multiplex PCR reads through MiXCR, listing each CDR3 protein once. The sample yields a few hundred thousand distinct CDR3 sequences, around 15% seen once. Cells are PBMCs isolated from roughly 10 ml of fresh blood. Study-level results: Ophthalmopathy got predicted by the model a median approximately six months before its onset. The blood repertoire included most of the expanded thyroid clonotypes above 0.001.

The receptor was derived from a woman aged 60-75 years with Graves' ophthalmopathy. The sequencing input was blood.

The CDR3 DNA is TGTGCCAGCTCGGGGTCACGAAACACTGAAGCTTTCTTT. It translates to CASSGSRNTEAFF. This rearrangement joins TRBV18 to TRBJ1-1; the D is unclear. Germline loops: CDR1 KGHSH, CDR2 LQKENI. Deletions cut 6 bases from V and 2 bases from J, with 10 bases between. This CDR3 is built from 13 residues.